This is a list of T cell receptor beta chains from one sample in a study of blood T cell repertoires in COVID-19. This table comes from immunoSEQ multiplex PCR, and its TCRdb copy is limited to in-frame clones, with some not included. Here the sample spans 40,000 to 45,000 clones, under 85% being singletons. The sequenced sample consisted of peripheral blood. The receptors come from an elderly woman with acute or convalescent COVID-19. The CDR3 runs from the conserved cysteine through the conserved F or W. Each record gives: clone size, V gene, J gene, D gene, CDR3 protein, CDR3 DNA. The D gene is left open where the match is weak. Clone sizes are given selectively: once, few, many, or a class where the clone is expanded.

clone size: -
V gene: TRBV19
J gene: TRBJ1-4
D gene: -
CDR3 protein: CASSGGEKLFF
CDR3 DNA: TGTGCCAGTAGTGGAGGTGAAAAACTGTTTTTT

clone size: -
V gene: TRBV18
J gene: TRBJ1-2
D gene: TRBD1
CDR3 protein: CASSRDRGHGYTF
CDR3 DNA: TGTGCCAGCTCCCGGGACAGGGGTCACGGCTACACCTTC

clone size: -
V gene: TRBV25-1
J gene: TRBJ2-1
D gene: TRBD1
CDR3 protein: CASSATGKLYNEQFF
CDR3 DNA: TGTGCCAGCAGTGCGACAGGGAAACTCTACAATGAGCAGTTCTTC

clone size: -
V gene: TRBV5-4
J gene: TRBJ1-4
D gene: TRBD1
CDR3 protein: CASSLIGQENEKLFF
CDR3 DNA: TGTGCCAGCAGCTTGATTGGACAGGAGAATGAAAAACTGTTTTTT

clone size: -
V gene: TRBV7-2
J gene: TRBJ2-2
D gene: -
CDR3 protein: CASSLFAGFSTGELFF
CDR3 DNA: TGTGCCAGCAGCTTATTTGCAGGGTTTAGCACCGGGGAGCTGTTTTTT

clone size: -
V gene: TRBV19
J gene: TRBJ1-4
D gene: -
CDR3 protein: CASSTRRTNEKLFF
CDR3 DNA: TGTGCCAGTAGTACCCGGCGGACTAATGAAAAACTGTTTTTT

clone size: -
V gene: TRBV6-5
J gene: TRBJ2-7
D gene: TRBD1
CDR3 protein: CASRSGGYEQYF
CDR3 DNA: TGTGCCAGCAGATCAGGGGGCTACGAGCAGTACTTC

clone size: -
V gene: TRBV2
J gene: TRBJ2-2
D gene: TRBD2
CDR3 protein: CASKGTSGFTGELFF
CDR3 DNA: TGTGCCAGCAAAGGGACTAGCGGATTCACCGGGGAGCTGTTTTTT

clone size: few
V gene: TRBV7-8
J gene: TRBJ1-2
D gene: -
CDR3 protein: CASSLARGPQGYTF
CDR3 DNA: TGTGCCAGCAGCTTAGCGCGAGGGCCTCAGGGCTACACCTTC

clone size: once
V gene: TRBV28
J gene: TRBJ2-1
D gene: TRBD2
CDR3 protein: CASCGLAGAGEQFF
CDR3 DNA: TGTGCCAGTTGTGGACTAGCGGGAGCCGGTGAGCAGTTCTTC

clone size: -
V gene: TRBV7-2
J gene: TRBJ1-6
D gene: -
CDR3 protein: CASSTPGGNSPLHF
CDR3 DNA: TGTGCCAGCAGCACCCCCGGGGGTAATTCACCCCTCCACTTT

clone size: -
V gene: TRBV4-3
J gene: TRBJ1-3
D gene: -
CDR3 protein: CASSPSRAGNTIYF
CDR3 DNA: TGCGCCAGCAGCCCCAGCAGGGCTGGAAACACCATATATTTT

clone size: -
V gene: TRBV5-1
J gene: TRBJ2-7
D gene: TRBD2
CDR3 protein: CASSPGTPGTSSYEQYF
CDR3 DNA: TGCGCCAGCAGCCCGGGGACCCCCGGGACTAGCTCCTACGAGCAGTACTTC

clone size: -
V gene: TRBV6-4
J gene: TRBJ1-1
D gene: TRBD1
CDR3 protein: CASRAEQGAITEAFF
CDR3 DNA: TGTGCCAGCAGGGCCGAACAGGGGGCCATCACTGAAGCTTTCTTT

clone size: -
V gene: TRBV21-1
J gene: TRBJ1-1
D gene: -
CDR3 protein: CASSKEKAGRTEAFF
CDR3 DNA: TGTGCCAGCAGCAAAGAAAAGGCAGGGCGCACTGAAGCTTTCTTT

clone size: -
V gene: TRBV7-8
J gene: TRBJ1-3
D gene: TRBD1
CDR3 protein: CASSRDSGNTIYF
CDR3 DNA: TGTGCCAGCAGCCGGGACAGTGGAAACACCATATATTTT

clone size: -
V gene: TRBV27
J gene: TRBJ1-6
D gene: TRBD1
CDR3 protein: CARTLRGQGTYSPLHF
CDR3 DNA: TGTGCCAGGACCCTGAGGGGACAGGGGACTTATTCACCCCTCCACTTT

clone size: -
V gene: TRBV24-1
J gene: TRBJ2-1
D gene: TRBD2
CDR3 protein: CATSDAGLAGANSYNEQFF
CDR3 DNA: TGTGCCACCAGTGATGCCGGACTAGCGGGAGCCAACTCCTACAATGAGCAGTTCTTC

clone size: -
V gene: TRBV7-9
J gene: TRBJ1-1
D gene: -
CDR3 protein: CASSLDRGAQGTEAFF
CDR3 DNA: TGTGCCAGCAGCTTAGATCGGGGGGCGCAGGGGACTGAAGCTTTCTTT

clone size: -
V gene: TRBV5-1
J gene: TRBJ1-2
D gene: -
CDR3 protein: CASSLDSSYGYTF
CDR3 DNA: TGCGCCAGCAGCCTCGACAGCTCCTATGGCTACACCTTC

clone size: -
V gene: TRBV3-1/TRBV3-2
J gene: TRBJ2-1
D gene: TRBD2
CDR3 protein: CASSRGTSGPNEQFF
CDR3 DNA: TGTGCCAGCAGCCGCGGGACTAGCGGACCCAATGAGCAGTTCTTC

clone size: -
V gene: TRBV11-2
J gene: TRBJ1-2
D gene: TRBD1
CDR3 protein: CASSPDRVYGYTF
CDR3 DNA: TGTGCCAGCAGCCCGGACAGGGTCTATGGCTACACCTTC

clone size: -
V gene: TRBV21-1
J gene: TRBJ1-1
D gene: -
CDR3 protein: CASSTYRGWTEAFF
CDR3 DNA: TGTGCCAGCAGCACCTACAGGGGATGGACTGAAGCTTTCTTT

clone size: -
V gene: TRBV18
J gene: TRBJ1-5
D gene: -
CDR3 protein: CASSGEENQPQHF
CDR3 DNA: TGTGCCAGCTCAGGTGAGGAGAATCAGCCCCAGCATTTT

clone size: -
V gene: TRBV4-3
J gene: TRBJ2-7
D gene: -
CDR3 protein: CASSQVANTYEQYF
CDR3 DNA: TGCGCCAGCAGCCAAGTGGCCAACACCTACGAGCAGTACTTC

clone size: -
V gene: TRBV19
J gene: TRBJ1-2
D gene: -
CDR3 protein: CASSMDQGYSGYTF
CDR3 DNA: TGTGCCAGTAGTATGGACCAGGGTTACTCTGGCTACACCTTC

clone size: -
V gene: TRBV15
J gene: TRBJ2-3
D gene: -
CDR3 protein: CATSAAGAGDTQYF
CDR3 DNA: TGTGCCACCAGCGCCGCAGGGGCTGGAGATACGCAGTATTTT

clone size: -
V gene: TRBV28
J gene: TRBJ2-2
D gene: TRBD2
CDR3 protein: CASLRTSGRANTGELFF
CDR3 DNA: TGTGCCAGCCTACGGACTAGCGGGAGGGCGAACACCGGGGAGCTGTTTTTT

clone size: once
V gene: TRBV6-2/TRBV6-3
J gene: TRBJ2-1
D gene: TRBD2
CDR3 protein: CASSYETSGRPSTRSYNEQFF
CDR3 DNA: TGTGCCAGCAGTTACGAGACTAGCGGGAGGCCCTCGACGAGATCCTACAATGAGCAGTTCTTC

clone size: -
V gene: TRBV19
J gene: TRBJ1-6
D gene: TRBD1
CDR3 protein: CASSPTGGISPLHF
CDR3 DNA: TGTGCCAGTAGTCCGACAGGGGGCATTTCACCCCTCCACTTT

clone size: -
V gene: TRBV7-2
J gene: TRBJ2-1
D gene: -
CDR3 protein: CASSRAGFNEQFF
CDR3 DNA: TGTGCCAGCAGTAGAGCAGGTTTCAATGAGCAGTTCTTC